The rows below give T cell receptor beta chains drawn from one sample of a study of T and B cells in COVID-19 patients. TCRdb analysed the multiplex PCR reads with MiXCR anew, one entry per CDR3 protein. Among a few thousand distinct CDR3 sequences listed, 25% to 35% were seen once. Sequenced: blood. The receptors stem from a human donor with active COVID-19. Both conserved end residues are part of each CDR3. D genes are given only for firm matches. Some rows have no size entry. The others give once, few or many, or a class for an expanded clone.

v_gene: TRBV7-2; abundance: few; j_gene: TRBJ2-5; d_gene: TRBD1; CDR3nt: TGTGCCAGCAGCTCGCAGGGGGCCCGTCAGACCCAGTACTTC; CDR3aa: CASSSQGARQTQYF
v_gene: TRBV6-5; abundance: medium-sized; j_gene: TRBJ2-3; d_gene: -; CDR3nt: TGTGCCAGCAGAAAGGCGAGACAGAAGTACACAGATACGCAGTATTTT; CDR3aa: CASRKARQKYTDTQYF
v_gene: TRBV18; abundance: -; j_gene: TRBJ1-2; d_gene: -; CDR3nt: TGTGCCAGCTCACCACCGGGCCGGCTCTTTTATGGCTACACCTTC; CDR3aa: CASSPPGRLFYGYTF
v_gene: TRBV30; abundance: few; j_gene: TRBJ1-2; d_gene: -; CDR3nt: TGTGCCTGTCTCACGAATTCCTATGGCTACACCTTC; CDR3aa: CACLTNSYGYTF
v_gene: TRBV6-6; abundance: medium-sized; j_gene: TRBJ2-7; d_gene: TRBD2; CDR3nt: TGTGCCAGCAGCGGGGGGGTGAGGGAGCAGTACTTC; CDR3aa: CASSGGVREQYF
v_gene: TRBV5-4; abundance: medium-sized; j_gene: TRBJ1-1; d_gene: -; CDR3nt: TGTGCCAGCAGCTTCCCACAGGGAAGGAACACTGAAGCTTTCTTT; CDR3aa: CASSFPQGRNTEAFF
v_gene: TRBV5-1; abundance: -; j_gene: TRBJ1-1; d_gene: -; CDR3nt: TGTGCCAGCAGCCAAGACCGAGACACTGAAGCTTTCTTT; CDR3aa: CASSQDRDTEAFF
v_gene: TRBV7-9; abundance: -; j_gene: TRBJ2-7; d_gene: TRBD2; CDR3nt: TGTGCCAGCAGCCCCCGACTAGCGGGGTCGGGCGAGCAGTACTTC; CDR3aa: CASSPRLAGSGEQYF
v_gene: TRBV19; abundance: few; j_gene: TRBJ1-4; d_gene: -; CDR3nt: TGTGCCAGTAGTATAAACGCCTGGGGGACTAATGAAAAACTGTTTTTT; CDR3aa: CASSINAWGTNEKLFF
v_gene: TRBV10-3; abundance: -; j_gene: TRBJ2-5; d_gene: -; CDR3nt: TGTGCCATCAGTGAGGGAACGAGGGGGCAAGAGACCCAGTACTTC; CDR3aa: CAISEGTRGQETQYF
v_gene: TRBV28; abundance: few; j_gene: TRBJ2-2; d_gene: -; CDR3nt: TGTGCCAGCAGTTTGGCAGGCTTGAACACCGGGGAGCTGTTTTTT; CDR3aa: CASSLAGLNTGELFF
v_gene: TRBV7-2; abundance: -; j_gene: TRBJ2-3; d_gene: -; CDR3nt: TGTGCCAGCAGCCTTGGTGGGGCGGGCACAGATACGCAGTATTTT; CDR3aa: CASSLGGAGTDTQYF
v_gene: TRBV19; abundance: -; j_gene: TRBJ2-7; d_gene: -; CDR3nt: TGTGCCACCGCCGGGACACTCGACGAGCAGTACTTC; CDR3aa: CATAGTLDEQYF
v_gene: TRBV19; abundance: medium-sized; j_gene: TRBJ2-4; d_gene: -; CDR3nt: TGTGCCAGTAGCGAGGGAGGGGGAGAAAACATTCAGTACTTC; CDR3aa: CASSEGGGENIQYF
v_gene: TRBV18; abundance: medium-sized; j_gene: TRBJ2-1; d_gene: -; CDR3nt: TGTGCCAGCTCACCCTCTAGCCCCCGTGGGGGCAATGAGCAGTTCTTC; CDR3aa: CASSPSSPRGGNEQFF
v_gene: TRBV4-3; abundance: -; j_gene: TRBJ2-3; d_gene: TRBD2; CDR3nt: TGCGCCAGCAGCCAAGATCAGGGACTAGTTGCAGATACGCAGTATTTT; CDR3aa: CASSQDQGLVADTQYF
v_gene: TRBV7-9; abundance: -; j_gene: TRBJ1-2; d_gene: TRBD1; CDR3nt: TGTGCCAGCAGCGACCAGGGGGGCTATGGCTACACCTTC; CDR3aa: CASSDQGGYGYTF
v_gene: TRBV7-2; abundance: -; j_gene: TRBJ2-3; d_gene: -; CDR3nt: TGTGCCAGCAGCTTAGGGGTCACAGATACGCAGTATTTT; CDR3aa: CASSLGVTDTQYF
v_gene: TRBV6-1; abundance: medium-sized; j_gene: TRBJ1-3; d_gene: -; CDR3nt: TGTGCCAGCAGTGGGGACCTTACCAACACCATATATTTT; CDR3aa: CASSGDLTNTIYF
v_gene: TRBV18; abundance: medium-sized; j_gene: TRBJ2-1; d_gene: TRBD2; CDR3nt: TGTGCCAGCTCACTCACTAGCGAGAATGAGCAGTTCTTC; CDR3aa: CASSLTSENEQFF
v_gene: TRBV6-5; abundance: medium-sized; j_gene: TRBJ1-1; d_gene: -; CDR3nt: TGTGCCAGCAGTTACGGACGGCAAAACACTGAAGCTTTCTTT; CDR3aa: CASSYGRQNTEAFF
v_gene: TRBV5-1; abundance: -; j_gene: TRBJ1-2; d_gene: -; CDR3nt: TGCGCCAGCAGCTTACTTACTGGAGGCTATGGCTACACCTTC; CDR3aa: CASSLLTGGYGYTF
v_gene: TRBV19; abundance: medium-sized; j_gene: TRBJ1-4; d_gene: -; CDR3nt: TGTGCCAGTAGTCCTCCGGGAGCTAATGAAAAACTGTTTTTT; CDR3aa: CASSPPGANEKLFF
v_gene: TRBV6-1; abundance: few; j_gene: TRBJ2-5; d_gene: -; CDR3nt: TGTGCCAGCAGCGAGGGGCTAGCGAGTGGTACCGTCAACCAAGAGACCCAGTACTTC; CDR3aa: CASSEGLASGTVNQETQYF
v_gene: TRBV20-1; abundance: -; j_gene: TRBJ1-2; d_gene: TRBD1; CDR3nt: TGCAGTGCTAGAAAGGCTGGGACAGATGGCTACACCTTC; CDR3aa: CSARKAGTDGYTF
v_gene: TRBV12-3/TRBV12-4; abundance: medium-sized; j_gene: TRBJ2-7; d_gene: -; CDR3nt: TGTGCCAGCAGTCAAATTCGCCCGACAGGTCACTACGAGCAGTACTTC; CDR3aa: CASSQIRPTGHYEQYF
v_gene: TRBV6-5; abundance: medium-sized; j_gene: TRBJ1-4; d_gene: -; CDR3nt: TGTGCCAGCAGCATGGGCTCAACTAATGAAAAACTGTTTTTT; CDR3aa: CASSMGSTNEKLFF
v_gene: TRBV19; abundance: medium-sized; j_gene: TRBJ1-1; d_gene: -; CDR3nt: TGTGCCAGTAGTATGGGACTCCAGAACACTGAAGCTTTCTTT; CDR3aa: CASSMGLQNTEAFF
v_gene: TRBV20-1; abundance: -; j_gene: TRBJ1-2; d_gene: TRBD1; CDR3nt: TGCAGTGCTAGTTTGACAGGGGGCTATGGCTACACCTTC; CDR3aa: CSASLTGGYGYTF
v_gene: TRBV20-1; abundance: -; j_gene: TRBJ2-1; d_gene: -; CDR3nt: TGCAGTGCCCAGCGGATCAGCTCCTACAATGAGCAGTTCTTC; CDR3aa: CSAQRISSYNEQFF
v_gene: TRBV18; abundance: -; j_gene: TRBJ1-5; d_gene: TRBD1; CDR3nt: TGTGCCAGCTCACCCACAGGGGTGAGCAATCAGCCCCAGCATTTT; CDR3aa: CASSPTGVSNQPQHF
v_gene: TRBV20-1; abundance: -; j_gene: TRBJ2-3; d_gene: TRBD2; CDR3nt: TGCAGTGCTGCCCTCCCCGGGGGGGGAAGAGATACGCAGTATTTT; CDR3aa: CSAALPGGGRDTQYF
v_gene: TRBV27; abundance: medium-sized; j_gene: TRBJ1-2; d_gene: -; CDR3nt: TGTGCCAGCAGTCCGACGACAGGTTTCGGCTATGGCTACACCTTC; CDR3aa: CASSPTTGFGYGYTF
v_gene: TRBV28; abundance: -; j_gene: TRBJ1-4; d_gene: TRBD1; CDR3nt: TGTGCCAGCACTTTAGGCAGGGGGCGGGAAAAACTGTTTTTT; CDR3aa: CASTLGRGREKLFF
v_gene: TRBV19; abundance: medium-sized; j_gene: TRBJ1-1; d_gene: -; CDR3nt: TGTGCCGGATCCCTGCGGGGTAACACTGAAGCTTTCTTT; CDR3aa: CAGSLRGNTEAFF
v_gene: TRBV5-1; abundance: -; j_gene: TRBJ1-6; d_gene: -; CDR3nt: TGCGCCAGCAGCTTTGGGACACGGGTTAATTCACCCCTCCACTTT; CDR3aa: CASSFGTRVNSPLHF
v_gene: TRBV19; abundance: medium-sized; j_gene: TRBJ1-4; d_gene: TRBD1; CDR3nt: TGTGCCAGTAGTATTAGCCTGGGGACAGCCCTTAATGAAAAACTGTTTTTT; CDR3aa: CASSISLGTALNEKLFF
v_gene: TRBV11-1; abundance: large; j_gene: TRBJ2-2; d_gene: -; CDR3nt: TGTGCCAGCAGCCAAACCGGCAGGACGAACACCGGGGAGCTGTTTTTT; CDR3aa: CASSQTGRTNTGELFF
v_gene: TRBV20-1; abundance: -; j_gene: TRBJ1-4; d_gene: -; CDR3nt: TGCAGTGCACCTCGTACTACAACTAATGAAAAACTGTTTTTT; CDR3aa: CSAPRTTTNEKLFF
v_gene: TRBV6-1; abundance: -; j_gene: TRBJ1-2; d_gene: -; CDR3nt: TGTGCCAGCAGTTACTTGACCTATGGCTACACCTTC; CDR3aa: CASSYLTYGYTF
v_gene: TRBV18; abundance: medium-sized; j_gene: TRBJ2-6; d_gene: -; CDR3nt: TGTGCCAGCTCACCACCCGCCGTCTACTCTGGGGCCAACGTCCTGACTTTC; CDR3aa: CASSPPAVYSGANVLTF
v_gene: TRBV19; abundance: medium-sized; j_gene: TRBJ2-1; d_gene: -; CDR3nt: TGTGCCAGTAGTTCAGGGTTCAATGAGCAGTTCTTC; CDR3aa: CASSSGFNEQFF
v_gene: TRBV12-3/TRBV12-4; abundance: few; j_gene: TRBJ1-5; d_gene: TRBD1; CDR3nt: TGTGCCAGCAGCTCCTTTTCCGGGACAGGGGCCTCAGGTCCCCAGCATTTT; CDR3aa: CASSSFSGTGASGPQHF
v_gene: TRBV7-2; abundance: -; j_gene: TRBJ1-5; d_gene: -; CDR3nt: TGTGCCAGCAGCTCAGAACAAGGGAATCAGCCCCAGCATTTT; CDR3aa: CASSSEQGNQPQHF
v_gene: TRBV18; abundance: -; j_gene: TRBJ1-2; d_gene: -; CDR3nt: TGTGCCAGCTCACCACGAGACACTATTATAGCTAACTATGGCTACACCTTC; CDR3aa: CASSPRDTIIANYGYTF
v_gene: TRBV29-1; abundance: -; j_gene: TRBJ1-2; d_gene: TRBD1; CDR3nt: TGCAGCGTGAGGACAGGGGGCGGGTATGGCTACACCTTC; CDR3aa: CSVRTGGGYGYTF
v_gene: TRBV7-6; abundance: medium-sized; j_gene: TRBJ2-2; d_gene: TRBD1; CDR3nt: TGTGCCAGCAGCTCACAGGGGCGGGTGGAGCTGTTTTTT; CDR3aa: CASSSQGRVELFF
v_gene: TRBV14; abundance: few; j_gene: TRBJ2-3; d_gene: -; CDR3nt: TGTGCCAGCAGCTATCGGACTATCCAGGCGCAGTATTTT; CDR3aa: CASSYRTIQAQYF
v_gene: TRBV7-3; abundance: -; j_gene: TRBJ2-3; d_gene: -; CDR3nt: TGTGCCAGCAGCTCCTTAGGAGCCACAGATACGCAGTATTTT; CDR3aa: CASSSLGATDTQYF
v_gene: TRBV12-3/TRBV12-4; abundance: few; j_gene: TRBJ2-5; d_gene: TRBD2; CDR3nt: TGTGCCAGCAGCCAGGCACCGGGACTAGCGGGAGAGGAGACCCAGTACTTC; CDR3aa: CASSQAPGLAGEETQYF
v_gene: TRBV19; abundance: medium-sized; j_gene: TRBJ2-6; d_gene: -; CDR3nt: TGTGCCAGTAGCCGCGGCCGGGCCAACGTCCTGACTTTC; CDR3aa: CASSRGRANVLTF
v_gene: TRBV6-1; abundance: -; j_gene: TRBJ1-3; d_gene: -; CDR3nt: TGTGCCAGCAGAGTCACGTCGAGCTCTGGAAACACCATATATTTT; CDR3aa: CASRVTSSSGNTIYF
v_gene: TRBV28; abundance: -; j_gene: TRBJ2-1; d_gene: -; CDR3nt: TGTGCCAGCAGTTCGCCAATTCCGAATGAGCAGTTCTTC; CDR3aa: CASSSPIPNEQFF
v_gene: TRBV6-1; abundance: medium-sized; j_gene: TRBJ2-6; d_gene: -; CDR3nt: TGTGCCAGCAGTGAAGCGCCTGGGGCCAACGTCCTGACTTTC; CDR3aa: CASSEAPGANVLTF
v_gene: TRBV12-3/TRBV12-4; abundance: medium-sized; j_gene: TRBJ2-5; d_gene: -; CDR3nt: TGTGCCAGCAGTTTATCTGGGGCACAAGAGACCCAGTACTTC; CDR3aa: CASSLSGAQETQYF
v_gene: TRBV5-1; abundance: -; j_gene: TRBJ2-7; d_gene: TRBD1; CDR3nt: TGCGCCAGCAGCCCGACCTCAGGGGGCAAGCAGTACTTC; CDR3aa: CASSPTSGGKQYF
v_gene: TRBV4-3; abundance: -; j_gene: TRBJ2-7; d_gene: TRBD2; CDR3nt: TGCGCCAGCAGCCAAGATTTCGGGGGGGTGCAGCAGTACTTC; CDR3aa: CASSQDFGGVQQYF
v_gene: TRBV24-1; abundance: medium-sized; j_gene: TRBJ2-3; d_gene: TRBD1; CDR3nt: TGTGCCACCGGGCTGTTGGGACAGAGCACAGATACGCAGTATTTT; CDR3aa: CATGLLGQSTDTQYF
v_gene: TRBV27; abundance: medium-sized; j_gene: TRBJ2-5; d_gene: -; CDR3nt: TGTGCCAGCAGTCCCTCAGCAGAGACCCAGTACTTC; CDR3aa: CASSPSAETQYF